The rows below give T cell receptor beta chains drawn from one sample of a study of blood T cell repertoires in COVID-19. The method was immunoSEQ multiplex PCR; TCRdb's version includes in-frame clones alone and lacks a portion of them. The repertoire holds approximately 190,000 clones, with 85% to 90% as singletons. The material sequenced was peripheral blood. All receptors come from a man older than 75 with acute or convalescent COVID-19. Both conserved end residues are part of each CDR3. Fields, in order: J gene, CDR3 length, clone size, V gene, D gene, CDR3 protein, CDR3 DNA. A D gene is named only where the DNA matches it firmly. Not every row has a clone size; where given, it reads once, few, many or a size class.

TRBJ2-3 15 - TRBV19 TRBD1 CASRSGDRGPDTQYF TGTGCCAGTAGGTCGGGGGACAGGGGGCCGGATACGCAGTATTTT
TRBJ2-3 11 - TRBV7-2 - CASSFGDTQYF TGTGCCAGCAGCTTCGGAGATACGCAGTATTTT
TRBJ2-5 13 - TRBV5-4 - CASSFHGGETQYF TGTGCCAGCAGCTTTCATGGGGGGGAGACCCAGTACTTC
TRBJ2-2 18 - TRBV27 TRBD1 CASRSRTGQGAPTGELFF TGTGCCAGCAGGTCGAGGACGGGACAGGGGGCCCCCACCGGGGAGCTGTTTTTT
TRBJ2-2 16 - TRBV9 TRBD1 CASSFLTGGNTGELFF TGTGCCAGCAGCTTCCTGACAGGGGGAAACACCGGGGAGCTGTTTTTT
TRBJ2-3 16 - TRBV5-1 - CASSFGGIGPTDTQYF TGCGCCAGCAGCTTTGGGGGGATTGGGCCTACAGATACGCAGTATTTT
TRBJ2-7 18 - TRBV7-2 - CASSLSSAHLSTTSEQYF TGTGCCAGCAGCTTATCTTCGGCACATCTTTCGACTACTTCCGAGCAGTACTTC
TRBJ2-1 14 - TRBV29-1 - CSVKNSTVFDEQFF TGCAGCGTTAAGAACTCCACGGTTTTCGATGAGCAGTTCTTC
TRBJ1-6 15 - TRBV6-6 - CASSPAQRGNSPLHF TGTGCCAGCAGTCCCGCCCAAAGAGGGAATTCACCCCTCCACTTT
TRBJ1-1 13 - TRBV24-1 - CATSWGSNTEAFF TGTGCCACCAGCTGGGGCTCCAACACTGAAGCTTTCTTT
TRBJ2-5 16 - TRBV28 TRBD2 CASSLWSSGERETQYF TGTGCCAGCAGTTTATGGTCTAGCGGTGAACGGGAGACCCAGTACTTC
TRBJ2-5 15 - TRBV9 - CASSALGGAQETQYF TGTGCCAGCAGCGCCCTAGGAGGGGCACAAGAGACCCAGTACTTC
TRBJ1-2 15 - TRBV19 TRBD1 CASSMEGTGHYGYTF TGTGCCAGTAGTATGGAGGGGACAGGCCACTATGGCTACACCTTC
TRBJ1-5 12 - TRBV6-6 - CASTTGDQPQHF TGTGCCAGCACCACGGGTGATCAGCCCCAGCATTTT
TRBJ2-1 15 - TRBV2 TRBD2 CASSETSGTYNEQFF TGTGCCAGCAGTGAAACTAGCGGAACATACAATGAGCAGTTCTTC
TRBJ1-2 14 - TRBV6-5 - CASSSLPTAYGYTF TGTGCCAGCAGTTCCCTCCCGACAGCCTATGGCTACACCTTC
TRBJ2-3 15 - TRBV7-2 - CASSLVRGIQDTQYF TGTGCCAGCAGCTTAGTCCGTGGTATTCAGGATACGCAGTATTTT
TRBJ2-1 15 - TRBV24-1 TRBD2 CATSDWTSGPNEQFF TGTGCCACCAGTGATTGGACTAGCGGGCCGAATGAGCAGTTCTTC
TRBJ2-3 12 once TRBV12-3/TRBV12-4 TRBD1 CASRTEGATQYF TGTGCCAGCAGAACTGAGGGGGCTACGCAGTATTTT
TRBJ1-2 14 - TRBV27 - CASGASPLTGGYTF TGTGCCAGCGGGGCCTCACCCCTAACCGGTGGCTACACCTTC
TRBJ1-2 16 - TRBV9 TRBD1 CASSAGTGALGDGYTF TGTGCCAGCAGCGCCGGGACAGGGGCTCTTGGGGATGGCTACACCTTC
TRBJ2-1 15 - TRBV5-1 - CASSLGRDIYNEQFF TGCGCCAGCAGCTTGGGTCGGGACATTTACAATGAGCAGTTCTTC